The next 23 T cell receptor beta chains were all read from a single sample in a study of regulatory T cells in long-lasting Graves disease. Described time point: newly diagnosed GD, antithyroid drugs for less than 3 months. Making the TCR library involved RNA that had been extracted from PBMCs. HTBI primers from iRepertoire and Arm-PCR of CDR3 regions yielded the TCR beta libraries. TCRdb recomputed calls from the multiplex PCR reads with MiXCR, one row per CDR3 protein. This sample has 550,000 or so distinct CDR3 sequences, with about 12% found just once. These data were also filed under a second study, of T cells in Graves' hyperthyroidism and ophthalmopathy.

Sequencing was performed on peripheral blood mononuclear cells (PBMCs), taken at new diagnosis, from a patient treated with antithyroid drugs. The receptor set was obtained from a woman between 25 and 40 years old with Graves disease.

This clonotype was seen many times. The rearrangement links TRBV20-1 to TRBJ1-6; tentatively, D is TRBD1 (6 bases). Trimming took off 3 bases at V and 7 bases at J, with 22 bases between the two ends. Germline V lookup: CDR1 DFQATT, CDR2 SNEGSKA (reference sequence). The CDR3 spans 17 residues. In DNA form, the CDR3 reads TGCAGTGCTAGCCAGGGCGGGGGGCCCGGAGACAATTCACCCCTCCACTTT. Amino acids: CSASQGGGPGDNSPLHF.

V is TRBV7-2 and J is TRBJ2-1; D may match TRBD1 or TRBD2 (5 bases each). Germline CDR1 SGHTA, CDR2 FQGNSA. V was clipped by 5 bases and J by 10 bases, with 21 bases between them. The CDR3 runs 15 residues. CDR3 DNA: TGTGCCAGCAGCCTCCGGGACGGATGGGGCGTAGAGCAGTTCTTC. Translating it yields CASSLRDGWGVEQFF. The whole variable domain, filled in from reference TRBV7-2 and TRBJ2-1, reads GAGVSQSPSNKVTEKGKDVELRCDPISGHTALYWYRQSLGQGLEFLIYFQGNSAPDKSGLPSDRFSAERTGGSVSTLTIQRTQQEDSAVYLCASSLRDGWGVEQFFGPGTRLTVL.

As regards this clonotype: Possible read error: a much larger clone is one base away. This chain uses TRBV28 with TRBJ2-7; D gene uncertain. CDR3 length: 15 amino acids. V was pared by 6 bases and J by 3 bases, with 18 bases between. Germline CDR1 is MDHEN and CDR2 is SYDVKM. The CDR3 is CASSMMGWARYEQYF. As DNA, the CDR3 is TGTGCCAGCAGCATGATGGGCTGGGCCCGCTACGAGCAGTACTTC.

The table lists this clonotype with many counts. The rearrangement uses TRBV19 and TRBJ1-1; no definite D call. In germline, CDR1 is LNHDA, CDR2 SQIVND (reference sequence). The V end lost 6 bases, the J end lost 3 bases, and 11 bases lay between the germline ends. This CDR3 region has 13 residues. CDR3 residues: CASRTSLDTEAFF. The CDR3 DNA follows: TGTGCCAGTAGAACGAGCTTAGACACTGAAGCTTTCTTT.

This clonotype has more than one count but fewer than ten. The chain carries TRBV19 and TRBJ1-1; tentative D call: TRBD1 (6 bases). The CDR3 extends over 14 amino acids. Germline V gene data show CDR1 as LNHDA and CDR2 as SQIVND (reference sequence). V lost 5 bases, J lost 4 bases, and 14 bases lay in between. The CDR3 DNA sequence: TGTGCCAGTAGTGCAACAGGGTGGCGCACTGAAGCTTTCTTT. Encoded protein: CASSATGWRTEAFF.

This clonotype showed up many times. CDR3 region: CASRRATSAPEQYF. DNA for the CDR3: TGTGCCAGCAGGCGCGCCACTAGCGCCCCCGAGCAGTACTTC. The chain couples TRBV6-1 to TRBJ2-7; TRBD2 matches 7 bases. This CDR3 is built from 14 residues. Trimming removed 6 bases from V and 6 bases from J; junction bases left unmatched: 11. From germline, CDR1 is MNHNS and CDR2 SASEGT.

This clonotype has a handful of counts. CDR3 sequence: CASTAGTNYGYTF. As DNA, the CDR3 is TGTGCCAGCACGGCCGGAACTAACTATGGCTACACCTTC. The chain recombines TRBV25-1 with TRBJ1-2, with D hard to call. Germline V gene sequence: CDR1 MGHDK, CDR2 SYGVNS. Deletions cut 7 bases from V and 0 bases from J, with 9 bases between. The CDR3 contains 13 residues.

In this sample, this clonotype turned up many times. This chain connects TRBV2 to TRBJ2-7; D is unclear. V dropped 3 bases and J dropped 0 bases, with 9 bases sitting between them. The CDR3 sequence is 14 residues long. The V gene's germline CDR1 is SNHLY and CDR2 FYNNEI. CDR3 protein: CASSDGIRSYEQYF. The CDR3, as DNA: TGTGCCAGCAGTGATGGGATTCGCTCCTACGAGCAGTACTTC.

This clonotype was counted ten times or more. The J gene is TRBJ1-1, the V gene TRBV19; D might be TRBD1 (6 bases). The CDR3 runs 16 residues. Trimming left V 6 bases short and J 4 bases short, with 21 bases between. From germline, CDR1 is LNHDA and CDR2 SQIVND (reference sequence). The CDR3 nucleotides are TGTGCCAGTAGCGATACCTACAGGGTAGGAACCACTGAAGCTTTCTTT. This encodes CASSDTYRVGTTEAFF.

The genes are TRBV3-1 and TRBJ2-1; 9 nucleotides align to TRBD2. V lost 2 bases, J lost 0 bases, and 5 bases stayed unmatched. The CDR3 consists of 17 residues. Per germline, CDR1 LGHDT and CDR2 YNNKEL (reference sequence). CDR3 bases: TGTGCCAGCAGCCAAAACCAGCGGGAGGTCTCCTACAATGAGCAGTTCTTC. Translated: CASSQNQREVSYNEQFF.

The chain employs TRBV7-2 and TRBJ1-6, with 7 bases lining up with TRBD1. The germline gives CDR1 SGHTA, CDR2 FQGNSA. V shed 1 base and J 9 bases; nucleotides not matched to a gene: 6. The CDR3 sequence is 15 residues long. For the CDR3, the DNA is TGTGCCAGCAGCTTAGTCGGGACAGCCGGTTCACCCCTCCACTTT. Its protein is CASSLVGTAGSPLHF.

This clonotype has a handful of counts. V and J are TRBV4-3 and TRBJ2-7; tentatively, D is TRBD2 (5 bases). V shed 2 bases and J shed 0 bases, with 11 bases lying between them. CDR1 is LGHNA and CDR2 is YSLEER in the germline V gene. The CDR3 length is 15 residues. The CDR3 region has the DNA TGCGCCAGCAGCCAACTGGACTCTAGCTCCTACGAGCAGTACTTC. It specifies CASSQLDSSSYEQYF.

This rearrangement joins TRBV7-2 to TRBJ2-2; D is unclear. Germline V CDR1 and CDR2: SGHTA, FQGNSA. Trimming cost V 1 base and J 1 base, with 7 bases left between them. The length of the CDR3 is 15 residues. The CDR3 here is CASSLGGQNTGELFF. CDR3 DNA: TGTGCCAGCAGCTTAGGTGGGCAGAACACCGGGGAGCTGTTTTTT.

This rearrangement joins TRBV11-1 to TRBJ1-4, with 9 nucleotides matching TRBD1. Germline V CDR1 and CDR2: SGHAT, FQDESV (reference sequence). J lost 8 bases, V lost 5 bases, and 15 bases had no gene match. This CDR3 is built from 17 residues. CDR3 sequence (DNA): TGTGCCAGCAGCGCAGGAACGACAGGGGGTCTTGTGGAAAAACTGTTTTTT. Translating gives CASSAGTTGGLVEKLFF.

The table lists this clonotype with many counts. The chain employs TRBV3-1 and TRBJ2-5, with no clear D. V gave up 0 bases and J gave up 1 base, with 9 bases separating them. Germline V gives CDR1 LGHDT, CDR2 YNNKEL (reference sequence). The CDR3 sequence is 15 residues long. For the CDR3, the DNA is TGTGCCAGCAGCCAAGAGATGACCCGCCAAGAGACCCAGTACTTC. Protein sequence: CASSQEMTRQETQYF.

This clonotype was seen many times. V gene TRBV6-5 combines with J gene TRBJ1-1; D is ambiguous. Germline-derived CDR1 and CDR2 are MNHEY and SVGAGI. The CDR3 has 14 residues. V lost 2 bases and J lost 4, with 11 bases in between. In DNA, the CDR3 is TGTGCCAGCAGTTACAGGGTGTTACGCACTGAAGCTTTCTTT. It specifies CASSYRVLRTEAFF.

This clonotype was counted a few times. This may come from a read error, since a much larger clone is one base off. The CDR3 DNA sequence: TGTGCCAGCAGTGAAGGTCGCCGGTATAGCCCTTCATCCTACGAGCAGTACTTC. Its protein product is CASSEGRRYSPSSYEQYF. This chain joins TRBV2 and TRBJ2-7; no clear D. The CDR3 has 18 amino acids. CDR1 and CDR2 (germline): SNHLY, FYNNEI. Trimming shortened V by 1 base and J by 1 base, and 20 bases separated the two germline ends.

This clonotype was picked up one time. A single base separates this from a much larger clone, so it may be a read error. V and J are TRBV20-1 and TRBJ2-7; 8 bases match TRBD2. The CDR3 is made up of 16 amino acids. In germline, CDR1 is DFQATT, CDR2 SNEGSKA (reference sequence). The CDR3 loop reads CSARGPISGKGYDQYF. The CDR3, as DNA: TGCAGTGCTAGAGGACCAATTAGCGGGAAGGGCTACGATCAGTACTTC.

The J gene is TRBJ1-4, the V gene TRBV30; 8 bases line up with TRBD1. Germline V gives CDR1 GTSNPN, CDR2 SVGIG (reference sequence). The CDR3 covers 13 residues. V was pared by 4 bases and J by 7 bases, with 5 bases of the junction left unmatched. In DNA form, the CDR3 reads TGTGCCTGGAACAGGGGGTCGGGTGAAAAACTGTTTTTT. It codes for CAWNRGSGEKLFF.

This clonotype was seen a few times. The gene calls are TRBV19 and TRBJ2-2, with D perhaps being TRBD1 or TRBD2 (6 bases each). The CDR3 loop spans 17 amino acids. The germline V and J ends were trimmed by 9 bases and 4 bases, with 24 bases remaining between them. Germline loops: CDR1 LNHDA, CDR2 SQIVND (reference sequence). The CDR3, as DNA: TGTGCCAGCTCTCGTGACAGGCGGGGCGAAAGCACCGGGGAGCTGTTTTTT. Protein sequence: CASSRDRRGESTGELFF.

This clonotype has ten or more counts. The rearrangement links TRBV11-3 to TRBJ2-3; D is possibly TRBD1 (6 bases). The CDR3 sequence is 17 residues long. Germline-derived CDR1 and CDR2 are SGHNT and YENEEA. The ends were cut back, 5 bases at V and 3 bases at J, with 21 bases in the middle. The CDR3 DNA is TGTGCCAGCAGCAAAAAGACAGGTTGGGTGGAAACAGATACGCAGTATTTT. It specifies CASSKKTGWVETDTQYF.

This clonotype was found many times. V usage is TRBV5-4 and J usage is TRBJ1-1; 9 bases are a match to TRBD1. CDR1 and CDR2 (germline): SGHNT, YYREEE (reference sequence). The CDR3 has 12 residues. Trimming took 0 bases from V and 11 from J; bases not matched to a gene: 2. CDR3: CASSLGQGGAFF. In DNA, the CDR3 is TGTGCCAGCAGCTTGGGACAGGGGGGTGCTTTCTTT.

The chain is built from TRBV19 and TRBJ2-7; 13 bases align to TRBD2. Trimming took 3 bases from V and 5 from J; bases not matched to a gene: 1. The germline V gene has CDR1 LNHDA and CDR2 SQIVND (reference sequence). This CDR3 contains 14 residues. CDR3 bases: TGTGCCAGTAGTATCGGACTAGCGGGAGACGAGCAGTACTTC. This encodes CASSIGLAGDEQYF.